The source of this T cell receptor (beta chain) is a study of T cells in Graves' hyperthyroidism and ophthalmopathy. Study as a whole: Peripheral blood sampling occurred at initial diagnosis, before any treatment. Overall study results and limits: Expanded thyroid clonotypes (above 0.001) were mostly also found in blood. From stable hyperthyroidism, ophthalmopathy was separated by a 13 V-J model.

Fresh peripheral blood, approximately 10 ml, yielded the PBMCs. Germline V gives CDR1 KGHSH, CDR2 LQKENI. This CDR3 region has 15 residues. About this clonotype itself: What it recognizes is unknown. This may be a read error: a much more frequent sequence differs by one nucleotide.

Amplified TCR beta CDR3 regions derived from RNA transcripts. The HTBI primer set was used in a first-round RT-PCR of the TCR CDR3. MiXCR, run by TCRdb on the multiplex PCR reads, gives a single entry per CDR3 protein. The sample lists roughly 170,000 distinct CDR3 sequences; 8% to 9.5% were seen once. The TCR sequence derives from a woman in her late teens or twenties with Graves' hyperthyroidism that later progressed to Graves' ophthalmopathy. Specimen: blood. V and J are TRBV18 and TRBJ1-5; weak D call: TRBD1 (6 bases). The CDR3 coding sequence is TGTGCCAGCTCACCACGGCAGGGGAACAATCAGTCCCAGCATTTT. Translated, it gives CASSPRQGNNQSQHF.